This T cell receptor beta chain was documented in a study of post-analysis software for immune sequencing data. Prepared TCR beta cDNA libraries contained unique molecular identifiers. T cells numbering roughly 1 to 10 million yielded some 500,000 cDNA molecules. TCRdb independently ran MiXCR on the PCR reads; one entry per CDR3 protein. This sample has roughly 400,000 distinct CDR3 sequences, with 39% found just once. Many counts were recorded for this clonotype. This TCR came from a girl aged 2 to 10 with multiple sclerosis. Sequenced material: blood.

CDR3 in DNA: TGCGCCAGCAGCCAAGAAGACAGGGTTGAGACCCAGTACTTC. This encodes CASSQEDRVETQYF. V and J are TRBV4-1 and TRBJ2-5; 7 nucleotides line up with TRBD1. Germline CDR1 MGHRA, CDR2 YSYEKL. The CDR3 length is 14 residues. Unmatched junction bases numbered 3, after V lost 0 bases and J lost 5 bases.